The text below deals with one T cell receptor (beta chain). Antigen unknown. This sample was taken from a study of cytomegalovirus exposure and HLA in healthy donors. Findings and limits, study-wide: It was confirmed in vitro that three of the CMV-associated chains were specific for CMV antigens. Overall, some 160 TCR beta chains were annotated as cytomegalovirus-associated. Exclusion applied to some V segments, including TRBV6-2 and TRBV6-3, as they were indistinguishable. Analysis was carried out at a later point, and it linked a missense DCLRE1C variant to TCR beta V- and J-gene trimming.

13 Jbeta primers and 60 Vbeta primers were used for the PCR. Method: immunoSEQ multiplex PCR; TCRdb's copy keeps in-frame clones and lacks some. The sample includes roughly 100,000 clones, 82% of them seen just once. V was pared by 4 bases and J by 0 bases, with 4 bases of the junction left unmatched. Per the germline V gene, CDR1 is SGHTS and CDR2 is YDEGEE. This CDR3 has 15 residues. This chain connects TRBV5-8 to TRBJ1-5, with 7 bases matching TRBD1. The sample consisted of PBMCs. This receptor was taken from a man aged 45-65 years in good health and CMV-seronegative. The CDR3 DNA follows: TGTGCCAGCAGCCTCCGGGACAGTAGCAATCAGCCCCAGCATTTT. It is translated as CASSLRDSSNQPQHF.